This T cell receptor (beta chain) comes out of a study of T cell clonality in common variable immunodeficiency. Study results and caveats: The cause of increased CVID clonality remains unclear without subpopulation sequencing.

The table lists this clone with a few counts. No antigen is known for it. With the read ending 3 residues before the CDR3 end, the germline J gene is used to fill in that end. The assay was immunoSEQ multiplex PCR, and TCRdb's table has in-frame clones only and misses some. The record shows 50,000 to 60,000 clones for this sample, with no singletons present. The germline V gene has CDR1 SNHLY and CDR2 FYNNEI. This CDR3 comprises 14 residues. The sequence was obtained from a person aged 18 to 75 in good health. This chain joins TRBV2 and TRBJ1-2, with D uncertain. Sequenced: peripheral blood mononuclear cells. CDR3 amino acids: CASKTSESSYDYTF. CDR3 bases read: TGTGCCAGCAAGACTAGCGAAAGCTCCTACGAC.